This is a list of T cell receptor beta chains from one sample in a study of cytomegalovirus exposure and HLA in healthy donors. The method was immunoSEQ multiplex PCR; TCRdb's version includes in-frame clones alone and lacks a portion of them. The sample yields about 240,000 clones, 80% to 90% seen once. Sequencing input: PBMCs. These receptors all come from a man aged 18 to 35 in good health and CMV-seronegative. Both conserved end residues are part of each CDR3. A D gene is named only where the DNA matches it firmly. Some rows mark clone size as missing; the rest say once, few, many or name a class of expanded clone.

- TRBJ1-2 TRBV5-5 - CASSLAPGVEGYTF TGTGCCAGCAGCTTGGCCCCAGGGGTGGAGGGCTACACCTTC
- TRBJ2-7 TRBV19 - CASSMIRGADYEQYF TGTGCCAGTAGTATGATCCGGGGGGCTGACTACGAGCAGTACTTC
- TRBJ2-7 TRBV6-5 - CASSKGYEQYF TGTGCCAGCTCGAAGGGGTACGAGCAGTACTTC
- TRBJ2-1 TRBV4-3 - CASSPDSTYNEQFF TGCGCCAGCAGCCCTGACTCTACCTACAATGAGCAGTTCTTC
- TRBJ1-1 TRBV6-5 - CASSSGAQSEAFF TGTGCCAGCAGTTCAGGGGCCCAATCTGAAGCTTTCTTT
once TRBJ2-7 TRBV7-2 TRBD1 CASSTGQGVEQYF TGTGCCAGCAGCACGGGACAGGGGGTCGAGCAGTACTTC
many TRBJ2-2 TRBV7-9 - CASSSARGNTGELFF TGTGCCAGCAGCTCCGCCAGGGGGAACACCGGGGAGCTGTTTTTT
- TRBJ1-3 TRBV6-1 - CASIPRGFSGNTIYF TGTGCCAGCATCCCCCGGGGTTTCTCTGGAAACACCATATATTTT
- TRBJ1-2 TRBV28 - CASSFAQNYGYTF TGTGCCAGCAGTTTTGCCCAGAACTATGGCTACACCTTC
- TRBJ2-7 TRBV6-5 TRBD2 CASSYGGGTEQYF TGTGCCAGCAGTTACGGGGGGGGGACTGAGCAGTACTTC
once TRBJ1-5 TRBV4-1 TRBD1 CASSQLPGGQPQHF TGCGCCAGCAGCCAACTACCAGGGGGTCAGCCCCAGCATTTT
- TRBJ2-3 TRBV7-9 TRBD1 CASSLLGDRGLTDTQYF TGTGCCAGCAGCTTACTCGGCGACAGGGGGCTTACAGATACGCAGTATTTT
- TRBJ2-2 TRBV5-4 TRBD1 CASSLWSFGQGAGELFF TGTGCCAGCAGCTTGTGGAGCTTTGGACAGGGGGCCGGGGAGCTGTTTTTT
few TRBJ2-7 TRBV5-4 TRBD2 CASSFPSGRDYEQYF TGTGCCAGCAGCTTCCCTAGCGGGAGGGACTACGAGCAGTACTTC
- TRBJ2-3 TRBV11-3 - CASTIQPQGSPDTQYF TGTGCCAGCACCATCCAACCCCAGGGTAGCCCAGATACGCAGTATTTT
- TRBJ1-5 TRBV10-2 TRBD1 CASSESRDRDNQPQHF TGCGCCAGCAGTGAGTCGCGGGACAGGGACAATCAGCCCCAGCATTTT
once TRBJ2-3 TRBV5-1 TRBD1 CASSPTGSEDTQYF TGCGCCAGCAGCCCGACAGGGTCGGAAGATACGCAGTATTTT
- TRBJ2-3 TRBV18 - CASSPWASTDTQYF TGTGCCAGCTCACCCTGGGCTAGCACAGATACGCAGTATTTT
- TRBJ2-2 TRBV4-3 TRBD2 CASSQGRLANTGELFF TGCGCCAGCAGCCAAGGTCGACTAGCCAACACCGGGGAGCTGTTTTTT
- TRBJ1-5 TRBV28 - CASSPLGPQHF TGTGCCAGCAGTCCCCTCGGGCCCCAGCATTTT
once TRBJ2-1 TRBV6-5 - CASQSYRNEQFF TGTGCCAGCCAAAGTTACAGAAATGAGCAGTTCTTC
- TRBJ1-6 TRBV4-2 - CASSQEGPGGVNSPLHF TGTGCCAGCAGCCAAGAAGGGCCCGGGGGGGTAAATTCACCCCTCCACTTT
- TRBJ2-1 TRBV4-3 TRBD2 CASSPTSGSFHEQFF TGCGCCAGCAGCCCGACTAGCGGGAGTTTCCATGAGCAGTTCTTC
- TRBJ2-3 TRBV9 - CASSVAMTDTQYF TGTGCCAGCAGCGTAGCTATGACAGATACGCAGTATTTT
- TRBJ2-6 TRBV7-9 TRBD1 CASSGQGWAAVSGANVLTF TGTGCCAGCAGTGGACAGGGCTGGGCCGCGGTCTCTGGGGCCAACGTCCTGACTTTC
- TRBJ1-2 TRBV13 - CASSLSAGTFAGYTF TGTGCCAGCAGCTTATCGGCAGGGACATTTGCTGGCTACACCTTC
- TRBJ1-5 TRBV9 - CASSPVGAPHQPQHF TGTGCCAGCAGCCCCGTAGGAGCGCCTCATCAGCCCCAGCATTTT
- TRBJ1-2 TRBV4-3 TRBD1 CASSLTGGSNYGYTF TGCGCCAGCAGCCTCACAGGGGGTTCCAACTATGGCTACACCTTC
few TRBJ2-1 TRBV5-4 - CASSRWTNNNEQFF TGTGCCAGCAGCCGGTGGACTAACAACAATGAGCAGTTCTTC
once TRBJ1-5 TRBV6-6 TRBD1 CASSLRTGNQPQHF TGTGCCAGCAGCCTGAGGACAGGAAATCAGCCCCAGCATTTT
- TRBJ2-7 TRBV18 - CASSPGAGWDYEQYF TGTGCCAGCTCACCGGGAGCCGGGTGGGACTACGAGCAGTACTTC
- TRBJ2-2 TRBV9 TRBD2 CASSAARDYGITNTGELFF TGTGCCAGCAGCGCCGCCCGGGACTATGGGATAACGAACACCGGGGAGCTGTTTTTT
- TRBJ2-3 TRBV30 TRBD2 CAWSRTSGIDTQYF TGTGCCTGGAGTCGGACTAGCGGGATTGATACGCAGTATTTT
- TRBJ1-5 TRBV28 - CATIRGGAQHF TGTGCCACCATAAGAGGGGGAGCCCAGCATTTT
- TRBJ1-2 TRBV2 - CASREENYGYTF TGTGCCAGCAGGGAGGAGAACTATGGCTACACCTTC
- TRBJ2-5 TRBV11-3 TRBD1 CASSLGFGDRQETQYF TGTGCCAGCAGCTTAGGCTTTGGGGACAGACAAGAGACCCAGTACTTC
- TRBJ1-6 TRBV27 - CASSSGLYNSPLHF TGTGCCAGCAGTTCAGGGCTGTATAATTCACCCCTCCACTTT
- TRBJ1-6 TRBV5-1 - CASSLRGEDNSPLHF TGCGCCAGCAGCTTGAGAGGGGAGGATAATTCACCCCTCCACTTT
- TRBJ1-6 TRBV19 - CASSITPGNSPLHF TGTGCCAGTAGTATAACCCCGGGTAATTCACCCCTCCACTTT
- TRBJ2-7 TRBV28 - CASSLVEISYEQYF TGTGCCAGCAGTTTAGTTGAGATCTCCTACGAGCAGTACTTC
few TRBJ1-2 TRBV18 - CASSTNQGNGYTF TGTGCCAGCTCGACCAATCAGGGTAATGGCTACACCTTC
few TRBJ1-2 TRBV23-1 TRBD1 CASSQTGEGYTF TGCGCCAGCAGTCAGACAGGGGAGGGCTACACCTTC
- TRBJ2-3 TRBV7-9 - CASSPPVATDTQYF TGTGCCAGCAGCCCACCAGTTGCCACAGATACGCAGTATTTT
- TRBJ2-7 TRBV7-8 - CASSSRPGTSHSYEQYF TGTGCCAGCAGCTCCCGTCCCGGGACTTCCCACTCCTACGAGCAGTACTTC
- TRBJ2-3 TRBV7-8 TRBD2 CASSPYAGLAGGPGTDTQYF TGTGCCAGCAGCCCCTATGCGGGGCTAGCGGGGGGGCCGGGCACAGATACGCAGTATTTT
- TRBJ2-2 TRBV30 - CAWNQGAGTGELFF TGTGCCTGGAATCAGGGCGCAGGGACCGGGGAGCTGTTTTTT
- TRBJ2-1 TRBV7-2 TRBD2 CASSRTSFNEQFF TGTGCCAGCAGCCGGACTAGCTTCAATGAGCAGTTCTTC
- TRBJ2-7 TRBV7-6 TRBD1 CASSLIGTGLSEQYF TGTGCCAGCAGCTTAATCGGGACAGGGTTATCCGAGCAGTACTTC
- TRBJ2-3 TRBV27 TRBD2 CASSLTSGTQYF TGTGCCAGCAGTTTGACTAGCGGTACGCAGTATTTT
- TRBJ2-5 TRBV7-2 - CASSLIGPRSSETQYF TGTGCCAGCAGCTTAATCGGTCCCCGGTCCTCAGAGACCCAGTACTTC
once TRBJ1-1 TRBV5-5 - CASSFGGYPEAFF TGTGCCAGCAGCTTTGGGGGCTACCCTGAAGCTTTCTTT
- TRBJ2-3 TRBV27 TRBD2 CASSLLSSGGSDTQYF TGTGCCAGCAGTTTATTATCTAGCGGTGGCTCAGATACGCAGTATTTT
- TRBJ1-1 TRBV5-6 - CASILESNTEAFF TGTGCCAGCATCCTAGAAAGTAACACTGAAGCTTTCTTT
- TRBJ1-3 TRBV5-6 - CASSLVSPGTTIYF TGTGCCAGCAGCTTGGTGTCCCCGGGAACCACCATATATTTT
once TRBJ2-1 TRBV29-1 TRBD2 CSVVLAGDEQFF TGCAGCGTTGTACTAGCGGGGGATGAGCAGTTCTTC
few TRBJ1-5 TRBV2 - CASGGRGGQSNQPQHF TGTGCCAGCGGAGGGCGGGGGGGCCAGAGCAATCAGCCCCAGCATTTT
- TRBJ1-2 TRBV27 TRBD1 CASKYRGSLTDGYTF TGTGCCAGCAAATACAGGGGGTCCTTGACTGATGGCTACACCTTC
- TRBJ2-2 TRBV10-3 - CAIRPDRSTGELFF TGTGCCATCAGACCGGACAGATCCACCGGGGAGCTGTTTTTT
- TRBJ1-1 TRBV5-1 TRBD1 CASSLDRVGNTEAFF TGCGCCAGCAGCCTGGACAGGGTGGGTAACACTGAAGCTTTCTTT
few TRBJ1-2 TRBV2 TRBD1 CASSSTGDGYTF TGTGCCAGCAGTAGCACAGGGGATGGCTACACCTTC